This TCR beta chain was identified in a study of tumor-infiltrating lymphocytes in primary liver carcinoma. The overall study: Sample yields of productive TCRbeta reads, ranging from roughly 3.65 to 7.5 million, were similar across tissue types.

There are 14 residues in the CDR3. Per the germline V gene, CDR1 is SQVTM and CDR2 is ANQGSEA. Priming with a constant-region primer yielded TCR beta cDNA from about 540 ng total RNA. Three nested multiplex PCR rounds, a slightly modified ARM-PCR, produced the libraries for TCR beta. Rounds one and two of PCR, each of roughly 10 cycles, were primed with TRBV1-TRBV30 forward primers and a C-beta reverse primer. TCRdb fed the multiplex PCR reads into MiXCR, producing one record per CDR3 protein. The sample contains about 120,000 distinct CDR3 sequences, 55% to 70% of which appear only once. Bulk tissue was left unsorted, and RNA and DNA were co-extracted from 20-30 mg of it. Every patient in the cohort had a primary liver carcinoma. That carcinoma was treated by surgical resection. In this sample, this clonotype turned up once. One end of the junction is discordant with germline, which a read error may explain.

This receptor was identified in a woman aged 55-69 years with primary liver carcinoma and hepatitis B virus infection. What was sequenced was tumor-adjacent normal liver tissue. The chain is built from TRBV29-1 and TRBJ2-1; D could derive from TRBD1 or TRBD2 (5 bases each). The CDR3 sequence is CNVEYIAGTHEQFF. The CDR3 DNA sequence: TGCAACGTTGAATACATAGCAGGGACGCATGAGCAGTTCTTC.